This T cell receptor (beta chain) was retrieved from a study of blood T cell repertoires in COVID-19. For the study at large: Samples taken during acute and convalescent COVID-19 were collected in the United States, Italy and Spain. Sample material is recorded as cDNA or gDNA derived from T cells, B-cell-depleted T cells, or PBMCs.

Authors' data handling: For nucleated cells, counts were estimated from reference gene primer amplification. Generated by immunoSEQ multiplex PCR, the TCRdb table keeps only in-frame clones and is missing some. V and J calls and clone size come straight from that table; D and trimming were deduced from the DNA. The table shows about 370,000 clones, with 90% occurring only once. The CDR3 consists of 14 residues. Sequenced sample: peripheral blood. This chain joins TRBV21-1 and TRBJ2-1; whether TRBD2, the table's D call, matches the DNA was not checked. TRBV21-1 constitutes a pseudogene. The TCR originated in a man between 18 and 29 years old with active or convalescent COVID-19. CDR3 DNA: TGTGCCAGCAGCAAAGAGGGAGGGGGGGATGAGCAGTTCTTC. Translating gives CASSKEGGGDEQFF.